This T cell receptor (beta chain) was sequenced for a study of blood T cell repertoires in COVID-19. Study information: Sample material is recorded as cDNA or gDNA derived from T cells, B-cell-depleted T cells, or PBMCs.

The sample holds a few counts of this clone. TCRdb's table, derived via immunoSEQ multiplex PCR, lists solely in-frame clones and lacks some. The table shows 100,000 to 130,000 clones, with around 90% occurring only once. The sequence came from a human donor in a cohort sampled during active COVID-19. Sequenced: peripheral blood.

The CDR3 bases are TGTGCCAGCAGTTTGACACCTAGCAATCAGCCCCAGCATTTT. Translating gives CASSLTPSNQPQHF. This sequence joins TRBV28 and TRBJ1-5; D is ambiguous. Germline V CDR1 and CDR2: MDHEN, SYDVKM. The CDR3 loop spans 14 amino acids. The V end was cut by 3 bases, the J end by 0 bases, with 6 bases between. Variable domain in full (rest from reference TRBV28 and TRBJ1-5): DVKVTQSSRYLVKRTGEKVFLECVQDMDHENMFWYRQDPGLGLRLIYFSYDVKMKEKGDIPEGYSVSREKKERFSLILESASTNQTSMYLCASSLTPSNQPQHFGDGTRLSIL.